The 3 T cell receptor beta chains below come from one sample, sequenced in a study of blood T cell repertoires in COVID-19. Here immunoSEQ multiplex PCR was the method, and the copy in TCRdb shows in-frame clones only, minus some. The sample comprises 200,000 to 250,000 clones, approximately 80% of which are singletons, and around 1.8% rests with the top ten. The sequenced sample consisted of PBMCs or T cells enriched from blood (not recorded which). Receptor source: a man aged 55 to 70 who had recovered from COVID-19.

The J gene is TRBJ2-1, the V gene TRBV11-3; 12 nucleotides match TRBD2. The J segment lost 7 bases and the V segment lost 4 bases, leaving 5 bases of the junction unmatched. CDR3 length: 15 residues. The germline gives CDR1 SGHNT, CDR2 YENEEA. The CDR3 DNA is TGTGCCAGCAGCTCCGGACTAGCGGGACTAAATGAGCAGTTCTTC. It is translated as CASSSGLAGLNEQFF.

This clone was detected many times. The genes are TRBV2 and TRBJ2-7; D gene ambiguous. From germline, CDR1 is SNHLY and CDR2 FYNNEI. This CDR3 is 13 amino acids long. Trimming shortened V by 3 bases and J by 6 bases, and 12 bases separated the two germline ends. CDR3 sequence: CASSDQAVGEQYF. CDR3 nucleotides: TGTGCCAGCAGTGATCAGGCTGTAGGCGAGCAGTACTTC.

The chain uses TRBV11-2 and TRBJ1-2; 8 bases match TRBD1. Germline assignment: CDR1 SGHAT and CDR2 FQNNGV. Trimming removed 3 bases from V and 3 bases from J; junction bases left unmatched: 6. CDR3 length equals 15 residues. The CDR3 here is CASSLKTGVDYGYTF. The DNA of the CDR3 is TGTGCCAGCAGCTTGAAGACAGGGGTGGACTATGGCTACACCTTC. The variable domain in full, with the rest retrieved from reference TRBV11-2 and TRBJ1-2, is EAGVAQSPRYKIIEKRQSVAFWCNPISGHATLYWYQQILGQGPKLLIQFQNNGVVDDSQLPKDRFSAERLKGVDSTLKIQPAKLEDSAVYLCASSLKTGVDYGYTFGSGTRLTVV.